Below, one T cell receptor beta chain is given with its context. Its target is unknown. Germline loops: CDR1 SEHNR, CDR2 FQNEAQ (reference sequence). The CDR3 length is 14 residues. J gave up 5 bases and V 8 bases, and 8 bases lay outside the gene matches. The sample comes from a study of yellow fever vaccine responses in identical twins. Study results and caveats: Reportedly, the T cell response mounted by twins to vaccine seemed partly convergent, partly personalized.

TCRdb reanalysed the RT-PCR reads using MiXCR and keeps one entry per CDR3 protein. The table lists about 14,000 distinct CDR3 sequences, 65% to 85% of them singletons. This chain joins TRBV7-9 and TRBJ2-1; 8 positions match TRBD1. The sequence came from a woman younger than 30 who received the yellow fever vaccine. The sequencing here drew on T cells from blood (PBMCs), unsorted or a sorted subset (not recorded which), taken before or after yellow fever vaccination (not recorded which). The CDR3 nucleotides read TGTGCCAGCTCGCCGGACAGGGAAGACAATGAGCAGTTCTTC. The encoded protein is CASSPDREDNEQFF.